Listed below are T cell receptor beta chains from one sample, sequenced in a study of cytomegalovirus exposure and HLA in healthy donors. The method was immunoSEQ multiplex PCR; TCRdb's version includes in-frame clones alone and lacks a portion of them. The table has tens of thousands of clones, 65% to 70% seen once; the top ten hold roughly 21%. The sample consisted of PBMCs. The receptors here all came from a man aged 40-55 years in good health and CMV-seropositive. Each CDR3 is given with its conserved first and last residue. A D gene is named only where the DNA matches it firmly. Clone size is not always given. Where it is, it says once, few, many or a class for expanded clones.

cdr3_aa cdr3_nt v_call clone_size j_call d_call
CASSRTSGGLNEQFF TGTGCCAGTAGTAGGACTAGCGGGGGCTTGAATGAGCAGTTCTTC TRBV19 - TRBJ2-1 TRBD2
CASSYSIAGGNSPLHF TGTGCCAGCAGTTACTCTATAGCAGGGGGCAATTCACCCCTCCACTTT TRBV6-5 once TRBJ1-6 TRBD1
CASRTLGQGGFRGYTF TGTGCCAGCAGAACACTTGGACAGGGCGGGTTTCGTGGCTACACCTTC TRBV27 - TRBJ1-2 TRBD1
CASSIRGLNQPQHF TGTGCCAGTAGTATCAGGGGGCTTAATCAGCCCCAGCATTTT TRBV19 few TRBJ1-5 TRBD1
CASMRGDSQETQYF TGCGCCAGCATGCGGGGAGATTCCCAAGAGACCCAGTACTTC TRBV5-1 - TRBJ2-5 -
CASSEVGGPEAFF TGTGCCAGCAGTGAAGTAGGTGGGCCTGAAGCTTTCTTT TRBV6-1 - TRBJ1-1 -
CASSVLSRTEVYNEQFF TGTGCCAGCAGCGTTTTGTCTAGGACAGAGGTTTACAATGAGCAGTTCTTC TRBV9 - TRBJ2-1 -
CASSLAGSYGYTF TGCGCCAGCAGCTTGGCTGGCAGCTATGGCTACACCTTC TRBV5-1 few TRBJ1-2 -
CASSPNRQETQYF TGTGCCAGCAGCCCGAATCGGCAAGAGACCCAGTACTTC TRBV7-6 - TRBJ2-5 -
CASSSTPGKSYEQYF TGTGCCAGCAGCTCAACGCCGGGAAAGAGCTACGAGCAGTACTTC TRBV11-3 - TRBJ2-7 -
CASNRQDLSSSTGELFF TGTGCCAGCAATCGACAGGATCTATCCAGTAGCACCGGGGAGCTGTTTTTT TRBV28 - TRBJ2-2 -
CASSPGTGRQPQHF TGTGCCAGCAGTCCCGGGACAGGGCGCCAGCCCCAGCATTTT TRBV2 - TRBJ1-5 TRBD1
CATTPSQGSYGYTF TGTGCCACCACCCCCAGTCAGGGGTCCTATGGCTACACCTTC TRBV15 - TRBJ1-2 -
CASSGQGSETQYF TGTGCCAGCAGCGGACAGGGATCAGAGACCCAGTACTTC TRBV11-3 - TRBJ2-5 TRBD1
CASTLGLAGAHNEQFF TGTGCCAGCACCCTCGGACTAGCGGGGGCACACAATGAGCAGTTCTTC TRBV28 - TRBJ2-1 TRBD2
CASGQGNIQYF TGTGCCAGTGGACAGGGAAACATTCAGTACTTC TRBV19 - TRBJ2-4 TRBD1
CASSPDRGNQPQHF TGTGCCAGCAGTCCGGACAGGGGCAATCAGCCCCAGCATTTT TRBV28 - TRBJ1-5 TRBD1
CASSFETLGNYGYTF TGTGCCAGCAGCTTCGAGACCTTGGGCAACTATGGCTACACCTTC TRBV7-9 - TRBJ1-2 -
CASSQDPAGLLNEQFF TGCGCCAGCAGCCAAGATCCAGCGGGGCTACTCAATGAGCAGTTCTTC TRBV4-3 - TRBJ2-1 TRBD2
CASSFVPQLAGIQETQYF TGCGCCAGCAGTTTTGTGCCGCAACTAGCGGGGATCCAAGAGACCCAGTACTTC TRBV5-1 - TRBJ2-5 TRBD2
CASSLGVSGGPDNEQFF TGTGCCAGCAGCTTAGGGGTTTCGGGGGGGCCAGACAATGAGCAGTTCTTC TRBV7-8 - TRBJ2-1 TRBD2
CASKPYENREQYF TGTGCCAGCAAGCCGTATGAGAACCGCGAGCAGTACTTC TRBV27 - TRBJ2-7 -
CASSMGRGLTNEKLFF TGCGCCAGCAGCATGGGCAGGGGTTTAACTAATGAAAAACTGTTTTTT TRBV5-1 - TRBJ1-4 -
CASSNPDRSDGYTF TGTGCCAGCAGCAACCCGGACAGAAGCGATGGCTACACCTTC TRBV11-3 - TRBJ1-2 -
CASSRQGARNTEAFF TGTGCCAGCAGCAGGCAGGGGGCGCGTAACACTGAAGCTTTCTTT TRBV5-8 few TRBJ1-1 TRBD1
CASADRPYEQYF TGTGCCAGCGCTGACAGACCTTACGAGCAGTACTTC TRBV25-1 - TRBJ2-7 -
CSVWTSGGVTDTQYF TGCAGCGTTTGGACTAGCGGGGGGGTCACAGATACGCAGTATTTT TRBV29-1 few TRBJ2-3 TRBD2
CASRGRDQRYGYTF TGTGCCAGCAGGGGCAGAGATCAACGCTATGGCTACACCTTC TRBV6-1 - TRBJ1-2 -
CASSPHDPRPSGGRTDTQYF TGTGCCAGCAGTCCACACGACCCCAGACCTAGCGGGGGTAGGACAGATACGCAGTATTTT TRBV27 once TRBJ2-3 TRBD2
CASSLGGAEDQPQHF TGCGCCAGCAGCCTCGGGGGGGCAGAAGATCAGCCCCAGCATTTT TRBV5-1 - TRBJ1-5 -
CASSTQGNRGYTF TGTGCCAGTAGTACCCAGGGGAATCGTGGCTACACCTTC TRBV19 few TRBJ1-2 -
CASSSPTGGGGDTEAFF TGTGCCAGCAGCTCCCCTACAGGCGGCGGGGGAGACACTGAAGCTTTCTTT TRBV5-4 - TRBJ1-1 -
CASSLSLAGGHEQFF TGCGCCAGCAGCTTATCGCTAGCGGGGGGACATGAGCAGTTCTTC TRBV5-1 - TRBJ2-1 TRBD2
CASQPKPGGARTDTQYF TGTGCAAGTCAGCCCAAACCCGGAGGGGCTCGCACAGATACGCAGTATTTT TRBV12-2 - TRBJ2-3 -
CAWRKTLSEAFF TGTGCCTGGAGAAAGACTCTTTCTGAAGCTTTCTTT TRBV30 - TRBJ1-1 -
CAWISRVLNTEAFF TGTGCCTGGATAAGCAGGGTTTTGAACACTGAAGCTTTCTTT TRBV30 - TRBJ1-1 -
CASSGEANTEAFF TGTGCCAGCAGTGGGGAGGCGAACACTGAAGCTTTCTTT TRBV2 once TRBJ1-1 -
CASSILGRGGNQPQHF TGTGCCAGTAGTATTTTGGGCAGGGGTGGCAATCAGCCCCAGCATTTT TRBV19 once TRBJ1-5 -
CASSLGTGASSYNSPLHF TGTGCCAGCAGCTTGGGGACAGGCGCTAGCTCCTATAATTCACCCCTCCACTTT TRBV7-8 - TRBJ1-6 TRBD1
CASSRFTGRGGYTF TGTGCCAGCAGCCGATTTACAGGGAGGGGCGGCTACACCTTC TRBV5-4 - TRBJ1-2 -
CASSRERGSTDTQYF TGTGCCAGCAGCCGAGAGCGGGGGAGCACAGATACGCAGTATTTT TRBV7-8 - TRBJ2-3 TRBD2
CASSLKGAPYEQYF TGTGCCAGCAGCTTAAAGGGGGCGCCGTACGAGCAGTACTTC TRBV11-2 - TRBJ2-7 TRBD1
CASSWMTGNGYTF TGTGCCAGCAGTTGGATGACAGGGAACGGCTACACCTTC TRBV28 - TRBJ1-2 TRBD1
CASSQGQGLDSAFF TGCGCCAGCAGCCAAGGACAGGGGTTAGACTCGGCTTTCTTT TRBV4-1 - TRBJ1-1 TRBD1
CASSLSGQGSLREQYF TGCGCCAGCAGCTTGTCCGGACAGGGTTCTCTCCGCGAGCAGTACTTC TRBV5-1 - TRBJ2-7 TRBD1
CASSLAGVNTEAFF TGTGCCAGCAGCTTAGCAGGGGTGAACACTGAAGCTTTCTTT TRBV11-1 - TRBJ1-1 -
CASSGGTANTEAFF TGTGCCAGCAGCGGAGGGACAGCGAACACTGAAGCTTTCTTT TRBV2 - TRBJ1-1 TRBD1
CASSLAANTEAFF TGTGCCAGCAGCTTAGCGGCGAACACTGAAGCTTTCTTT TRBV7-9 few TRBJ1-1 -
CASSLVRGTRNQPQHF TGTGCCAGCAGCTTAGTCAGGGGGACCAGAAATCAGCCCCAGCATTTT TRBV11-2 - TRBJ1-5 TRBD1
CASSYGGTGYEKLFF TGTGCCAGCAGTTACGGCGGGACAGGTTATGAAAAACTGTTTTTT TRBV6-5 few TRBJ1-4 TRBD1
CASSSSSGANVLTF TGCGCCAGCAGCTCCAGCTCTGGGGCCAACGTCCTGACTTTC TRBV5-1 - TRBJ2-6 -
CAISAKGAYNEQFF TGTGCCATCAGTGCGAAGGGGGCTTACAATGAGCAGTTCTTC TRBV10-3 - TRBJ2-1 TRBD1
CATHGGNIQYF TGTGCCACCCATGGGGGGAACATTCAGTACTTC TRBV6-5 few TRBJ2-4 -
CPTQKGAHYGYTF TGCCCCACTCAAAAGGGGGCCCATTATGGCTACACCTTC TRBV28 once TRBJ1-2 TRBD1
CASSLERRDEQYF TGTGCCAGCAGCTTAGAACGGAGGGACGAGCAGTACTTC TRBV7-2 once TRBJ2-7 -
CAWSVGTGKTEAFF TGTGCCTGGAGTGTAGGGACAGGGAAAACGGAAGCTTTCTTT TRBV30 few TRBJ1-1 TRBD1